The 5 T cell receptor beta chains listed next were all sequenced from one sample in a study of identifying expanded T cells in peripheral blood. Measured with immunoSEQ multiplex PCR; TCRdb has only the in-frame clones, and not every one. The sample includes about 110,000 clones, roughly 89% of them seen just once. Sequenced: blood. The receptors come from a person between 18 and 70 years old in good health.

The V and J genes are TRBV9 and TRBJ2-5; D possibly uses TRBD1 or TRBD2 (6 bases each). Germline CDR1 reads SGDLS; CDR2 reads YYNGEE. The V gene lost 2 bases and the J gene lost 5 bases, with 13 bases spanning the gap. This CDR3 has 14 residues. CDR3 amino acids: CASSVPGADETQYF. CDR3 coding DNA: TGTGCCAGCAGCGTCCCGGGGGCGGATGAGACCCAGTACTTC.

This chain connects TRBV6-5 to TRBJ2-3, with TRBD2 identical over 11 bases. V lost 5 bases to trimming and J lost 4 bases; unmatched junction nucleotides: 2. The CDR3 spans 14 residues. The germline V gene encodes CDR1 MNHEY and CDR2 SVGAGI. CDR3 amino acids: CASSGSGGADTQYF. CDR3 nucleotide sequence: TGTGCCAGCAGTGGTAGCGGGGGGGCAGATACGCAGTATTTT.

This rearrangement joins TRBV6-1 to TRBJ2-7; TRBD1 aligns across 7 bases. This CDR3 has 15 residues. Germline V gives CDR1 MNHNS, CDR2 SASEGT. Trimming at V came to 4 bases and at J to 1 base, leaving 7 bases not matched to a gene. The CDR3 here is CASSGEQGRSYEQYF. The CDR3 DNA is TGTGCCAGCAGTGGAGAACAGGGGCGATCCTACGAGCAGTACTTC.

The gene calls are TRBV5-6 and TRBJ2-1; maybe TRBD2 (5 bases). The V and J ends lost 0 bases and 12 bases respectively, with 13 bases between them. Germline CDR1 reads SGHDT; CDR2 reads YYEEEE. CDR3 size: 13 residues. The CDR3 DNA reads TGTGCCAGCAGCTTGGCCGGGTGGGGAGTGCAGTTCTTC. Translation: CASSLAGWGVQFF.

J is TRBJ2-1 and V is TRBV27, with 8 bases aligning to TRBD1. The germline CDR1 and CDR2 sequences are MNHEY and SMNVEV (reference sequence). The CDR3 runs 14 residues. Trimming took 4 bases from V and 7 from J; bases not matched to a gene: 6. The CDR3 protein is CASSYRGSQNEQFF. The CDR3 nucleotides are TGTGCCAGCAGTTACAGGGGGTCTCAGAATGAGCAGTTCTTC.